This is a list of T cell receptor beta chains from one sample in a study of early T cells in non-severe SARS-CoV-2 infection. TCRdb fed the 5' RACE reads into MiXCR, producing one record per CDR3 protein. The table has about 67,000 distinct CDR3 sequences, around a tenth seen once; the top ten hold 3.8%. Sample: whole blood. These receptors came from an adult who was a healthcare worker with PCR-confirmed SARS-CoV-2 infection or an uninfected control (not recorded which). The CDR3 runs from the conserved cysteine through the conserved F or W. The D gene is left open where the match is weak. The size entry is marked missing in some rows and otherwise reads once, few, many or a size class.

size | J | D | V | DNA | CDR3
many | TRBJ1-1 | NA | TRBV29-1 | TGCAGCGTTAAGGAATCCACTGAAGCTTTCTTT | CSVKESTEAFF
many | TRBJ2-1 | NA | TRBV29-1 | TGCAGCGTCTCCGACGGCAATGAGCAGTTCTTC | CSVSDGNEQFF
many | TRBJ2-1 | NA | TRBV10-1 | TGCGCCAGCAGTGAGGGCAGTCTAGATTACAGTGAGCAGTTCTTC | CASSEGSLDYSEQFF
many | TRBJ2-7 | NA | TRBV25-1 | TGTGCCAGCAGTGAATATGGATACGAGCAGTACTTC | CASSEYGYEQYF
many | TRBJ2-3 | NA | TRBV6-5 | TGTGCCAGCAGTTACTCAGTGAACTGGGCAGATACGCAGTATTTT | CASSYSVNWADTQYF
many | TRBJ1-1 | NA | TRBV5-1 | TGCGCCAGCAGCTTGGAGGGCCAGCGGGCTGAAGCTTTCTTT | CASSLEGQRAEAFF
NA | TRBJ1-6 | TRBD1 | TRBV12-3/TRBV12-4 | TGTGCCAGCAGTCCCAGGGGGAATTCACCCCTCCACTTT | CASSPRGNSPLHF
few | TRBJ2-4 | NA | TRBV21-1 | TGTGCCAGCAGCGGGGGACCGCTCAAAAACATTCAGTACTTC | CASSGGPLKNIQYF
NA | TRBJ2-7 | NA | TRBV6-5 | TGTGCCAGCAGTTATAGCCCGCGGGACTACGAGCAGTACTTC | CASSYSPRDYEQYF
NA | TRBJ2-3 | NA | TRBV7-6 | TGTGCCAGCAGCTTTAGTCTCACAGATACGCAGTATTTT | CASSFSLTDTQYF
few | TRBJ2-5 | TRBD2 | TRBV12-3/TRBV12-4 | TGTGCCAGCAGTCCTAGCGGGGTTTGGCAAGAGACCCAGTACTTC | CASSPSGVWQETQYF
many | TRBJ2-1 | TRBD2 | TRBV7-2 | TGTGCCAGCAGCTCCAACTTAGCGGGAGTCTACAATGAGCAGTTCTTC | CASSSNLAGVYNEQFF
few | TRBJ2-6 | TRBD1 | TRBV7-9 | TGTGCCAGCAGCTTATTTTACCCCCCCGGGACAGGGGCCTCTGGGGCCAACGTCCTGACTTTC | CASSLFYPPGTGASGANVLTF
many | TRBJ1-1 | NA | TRBV7-2 | TGTGCCAGCAGCTTAGGACCCGGGGGCTTTGCTTTCTTT | CASSLGPGGFAFF
many | TRBJ2-1 | NA | TRBV29-1 | TGCAGCGTTGAAGGTGTTGGGTCAGGAGGCTCCTACAATGAGCAGTTCTTC | CSVEGVGSGGSYNEQFF
many | TRBJ1-2 | TRBD1 | TRBV7-9 | TGTGCCAGCAGCAGCGCGTGGACAGGGGAATATGGCTACACCTTC | CASSSAWTGEYGYTF
NA | TRBJ2-5 | NA | TRBV28 | TGTGCCAGCAGTTTATCCGCAGGGGTGGTGACCCAGTACTTC | CASSLSAGVVTQYF
many | TRBJ2-7 | TRBD2 | TRBV5-1 | TGCGCCAGCAGCTTGTGGGTAGCGGGAGACGACGAGCAGTACTTC | CASSLWVAGDDEQYF
once | TRBJ2-7 | NA | TRBV6-1 | TGTGCCAGCAGTGAATTCGGCTACGAGCAGTACTTC | CASSEFGYEQYF
NA | TRBJ2-3 | TRBD1 | TRBV29-1 | TGCAGCGCCATGACAGGGGAAACAGATACGCAGTATTTT | CSAMTGETDTQYF
many | TRBJ2-7 | TRBD1 | TRBV4-2 | TGTGCCAGCAGCCAAGCAGCCGGGACAGCTTCCTACGAGCAGTACTTC | CASSQAAGTASYEQYF
many | TRBJ1-6 | NA | TRBV6-5 | TGTGCCAGCAGTTCGCAGCCCAATAATTCACCCCTCCACTTT | CASSSQPNNSPLHF
NA | TRBJ2-2 | TRBD1 | TRBV12-3/TRBV12-4 | TGTGCCAGCAGTAGGAGGGACAGGCAGAGCATTGGAGCGTGGGACACCGGGGAGCTGTTTTTT | CASSRRDRQSIGAWDTGELFF
many | TRBJ2-2 | TRBD2 | TRBV9 | TGTGCCAGCAGCCCCAGGGTAGCGGGAGGGAACACCGGGGAGCTGTTTTTT | CASSPRVAGGNTGELFF
NA | TRBJ1-6 | TRBD1 | TRBV28 | TGTGCCAGCAGTTTGGTTACAGGGGATTCACCCCTCCACTTT | CASSLVTGDSPLHF
NA | TRBJ2-7 | TRBD2 | TRBV12-3/TRBV12-4 | TGTGCCAGCAGACTGCTTAGCGGGAAGGGTTACGAGCAGTACTTC | CASRLLSGKGYEQYF
NA | TRBJ2-7 | NA | TRBV29-1 | TGCAGCGTCGGGGAGTCCTACGAGCAGTACTTC | CSVGESYEQYF
NA | TRBJ2-7 | NA | TRBV24-1 | TGTGCCACCAGTGTCGGCAGAGGCGACGAGCAGTACTTC | CATSVGRGDEQYF
many | TRBJ1-1 | NA | TRBV7-9 | TGTGCCAGCAGCTTAGGGGCAGGGTACACTGAAGCTTTCTTT | CASSLGAGYTEAFF
NA | TRBJ2-3 | NA | TRBV11-2 | TGTGCCAGCAGCGAGGCGGAGCGACCAGATACGCAGTATTTT | CASSEAERPDTQYF
many | TRBJ2-1 | TRBD2 | TRBV7-2 | TGTGCCAGCAGCTTAATGCTAGCGGGTAGCTATGAGCAGTTCTTC | CASSLMLAGSYEQFF
NA | TRBJ2-7 | TRBD2 | TRBV4-1 | TGCGCCAGCAGCCACCGCGCAGCGGGAAACTACGAGCAGTACTTC | CASSHRAAGNYEQYF
many | TRBJ2-1 | NA | TRBV7-6 | TGTGCCAGCAGCTCTCCAGAACGGCGCTCCTACAATGAGCAGTTCTTC | CASSSPERRSYNEQFF
many | TRBJ2-5 | TRBD2 | TRBV6-5 | TGTGCCAGCAGTACAAGACTAGCGGAAGAGACCCAGTACTTC | CASSTRLAEETQYF
few | TRBJ2-3 | TRBD2 | TRBV2 | TGTGCCAGCAGGGCCGGACTAGCCCCAGATACGCAGTATTTT | CASRAGLAPDTQYF
few | TRBJ2-5 | TRBD1 | TRBV11-3 | TGTGCCAGCAGCCTGACTTGGGACAGACTCCAAGAGACCCAGTACTTC | CASSLTWDRLQETQYF
many | TRBJ2-1 | NA | TRBV7-6 | TGTGCCAGCAGCTCGAGCTCCTACAATGAGCAGTTCTTC | CASSSSSYNEQFF
medium-sized | TRBJ1-1 | NA | TRBV9 | TGTGCCAGCAGCCCTAACAGGGACGGTGAAGCTTTCTTT | CASSPNRDGEAFF
few | TRBJ1-2 | TRBD1 | TRBV29-1 | TGCAGCGCTCCGATAGGCCGGGACAGGGAAGGCTACACCTTC | CSAPIGRDREGYTF
few | TRBJ2-7 | TRBD1 | TRBV6-6 | TGTGCCAGCGGACGCCCGGGGACAGCCTACGAGCAGTACTTC | CASGRPGTAYEQYF
many | TRBJ2-2 | NA | TRBV7-9 | TGTGCCAGCAGTTACCAGGCCGGGGAGCTGTTTTTT | CASSYQAGELFF
many | TRBJ1-6 | NA | TRBV6-6 | TGTGCCAGCAACGACTGGAGGGAGTCACCCCTCCACTTT | CASNDWRESPLHF
many | TRBJ2-1 | NA | TRBV12-3/TRBV12-4 | TGTGCCAGCAGTTTAAGATACAATGAGCAGTTCTTC | CASSLRYNEQFF
many | TRBJ2-1 | NA | TRBV4-2 | TGTGCCAGCAGCTCTCTAAATTCGCACGGTGAGCAGTTCTTC | CASSSLNSHGEQFF
many | TRBJ1-6 | TRBD1 | TRBV6-5 | TGTGCCAGCAGTTACAAGGGCAGGGGGCTGTTTAATTCACCCCTCCACTTT | CASSYKGRGLFNSPLHF
many | TRBJ1-6 | NA | TRBV6-5 | TGTGCCAGCAGTCCGAGCTCCTATAATTCACCCCTCCACTTT | CASSPSSYNSPLHF
NA | TRBJ2-7 | TRBD1 | TRBV29-1 | TGCAGCGTTACCCCGCGGGACAGGGGCTACGAGCAGTACTTC | CSVTPRDRGYEQYF
few | TRBJ2-7 | TRBD1 | TRBV7-9 | TGTGCCAGCAGCCTGGGACAGGGTGTATTGGAGCAGTACTTC | CASSLGQGVLEQYF
many | TRBJ2-3 | NA | TRBV10-2 | TGCGCCAGCAGTGCCCTGCGGGGAGATACGCAGTATTTT | CASSALRGDTQYF
NA | TRBJ1-6 | NA | TRBV10-3 | TGTGCCATTGGACAACGAGACAGTAATTCACCCCTCCACTTT | CAIGQRDSNSPLHF
many | TRBJ1-1 | TRBD1 | TRBV18 | TGTGCCAGCTCACCACCGACGACAGGGGGCTCAGCAGCTTTCTTT | CASSPPTTGGSAAFF
few | TRBJ2-7 | TRBD1 | TRBV7-9 | TGTGCCAGCAGCTTAGACCCTCTGGGGGACAGAGACTACGAGCAGTACTTC | CASSLDPLGDRDYEQYF
many | TRBJ2-1 | TRBD2 | TRBV5-1 | TGCGCCAGCAGCTTTAGCGCGGGAGCCTACAATGAGCAGTTCTTC | CASSFSAGAYNEQFF
many | TRBJ2-1 | TRBD2 | TRBV10-2 | TGCGCCAGCCGAGTAGCGGGGGGTAATGAGCAGTTCTTC | CASRVAGGNEQFF
once | TRBJ2-5 | NA | TRBV10-3 | TGTGCCATCAGTGCTAAGGAGACCCAGTACTTC | CAISAKETQYF
many | TRBJ1-3 | TRBD1 | TRBV12-3/TRBV12-4 | TGTGCCAGCAGTCCGGACAGGGGCTCTGGAAACACCATATATTTT | CASSPDRGSGNTIYF
many | TRBJ1-4 | TRBD1 | TRBV6-6 | TGTGCCAGCAGTCCCGGGACAGGGAATGAAAAACTGTTTTTT | CASSPGTGNEKLFF
many | TRBJ2-5 | NA | TRBV6-2/TRBV6-3 | TGTGCCAGCAGTTACTCAGGGGTTCAGGGGGAGACCCAGTACTTC | CASSYSGVQGETQYF
NA | TRBJ1-2 | NA | TRBV29-1 | TGCAGCGTTGAAGGACAACCACCTAACTATGGCTACACCTTC | CSVEGQPPNYGYTF